This TCR beta chain was retrieved from a study of T cell responses to AZD1222 COVID-19 vaccine. Study-level findings and limits: Only after the peak T cell response were repertoires sampled. Dominant at 160-218 and 743-854, vaccine-associated CD4 TCRs also spanned spike.

About this clone: Its antigen is not known.

The CDR3 is 18 amino acids. In germline, CDR1 is SGHVS, CDR2 FQNEAQ. V was shortened by 4 bases and J by 0 bases, with 19 bases between the two germline ends. Pooling covered second doses at about 4 or about 12 weeks. Here immunoSEQ multiplex PCR was the method, and the copy in TCRdb shows in-frame clones only, minus some. The repertoire consists of around 18,000 clones, with roughly 76% occurring once and the leading ten covering over 20%. This chain connects TRBV7-8 to TRBJ1-5; the D gene is possibly TRBD1 (6 bases). This TCR came from an adult who received the AZD1222 COVID-19 vaccine. The source was peripheral blood, collected 28 days after the second AZD1222 dose. The CDR3 reads CASSYPSWRGDSNQPQHF. Here the CDR3 DNA reads TGTGCCAGCAGCTATCCTAGTTGGAGGGGGGATAGCAATCAGCCCCAGCATTTT.